This T cell receptor beta chain originates from a study of early T cells in non-severe SARS-CoV-2 infection. Study details: Investigators sequenced bulk RNA drawn from unsorted whole blood, and chains remained unpaired. Notes on the study in general: Matching against VDJdb likely underestimated virus-specific expansions, favoring anti-spike CD8.

Notes on this clonotype: Its antigen remains unknown.

Unmatched junction bases numbered 9, after V lost 6 bases and J lost 8 bases. The CDR3 runs 14 residues. Individually, cDNA molecules had unique molecular identifiers attached to them. TCRdb redid the calling of the 5' RACE reads with MiXCR, one entry per CDR3 protein. The sample shows about 50,000 distinct CDR3 sequences, roughly a tenth of them seen only once. The sequence was obtained from an adult who was a healthcare worker with PCR-confirmed SARS-CoV-2 infection or an uninfected control (not recorded which). V gene TRBV12-3 or TRBV12-4 combines with J gene TRBJ1-2; 10 nucleotides align to TRBD1. Here the sequenced sample was whole blood, taken at baseline. The CDR3 coding sequence is TGTGCCAGCAGGGTTACCGGGACAGGGGCCGGCTACACCTTC. It specifies CASRVTGTGAGYTF.